The sequence of this TCR beta chain was determined in a study of control samples from healthy donors and cancer patients. The V gene lost 3 bases and the J gene lost 0 bases, with 8 bases spanning the gap. CDR3 length: 14 amino acids. In germline, CDR1 is MDHEN, CDR2 SYDVKM. The protocol was immunoSEQ multiplex PCR, while the TCRdb copy is restricted to in-frame clones and leaves out a portion. The sample records some 87,000 clones, around 92% being singletons. Sequencing was carried out using blood. The TCR was taken from a man aged 25-45 years in good health. The gene calls are TRBV28 and TRBJ1-1, with unresolved D. CDR3: CASSLMEMNTEAFF. The CDR3 DNA follows: TGTGCCAGCAGTTTGATGGAGATGAACACTGAAGCTTTCTTT.